This T cell receptor (beta chain) is drawn from a study of T cells in Graves' hyperthyroidism and ophthalmopathy. As for the study in general: At initial diagnosis, before any treatment had begun, peripheral blood was obtained.

Hyperthyroidism patients were newly diagnosed, had disease duration under 2 months, and were aged 18 to 65 years. This clonotype was counted many times. The source material, RNA transcripts, was used to amplify TCR beta CDR3 regions. The primer set for the first-round RT-PCR of the TCR CDR3 was HTBI. TCRdb re-analysed the multiplex PCR reads in MiXCR, keeping a single row per CDR3 protein. The sample lists approximately 400,000 distinct CDR3 sequences, approximately 15% occurring once. Sequenced: blood. The origin of this receptor is an older woman with Graves' hyperthyroidism.

As DNA, the CDR3 is TGTGCCAGCAGCCAAGAAGGCGCCGGGACAGGGGAAGATACGCAGTATTTT. Protein: CASSQEGAGTGEDTQYF. This chain uses TRBV3-1 with TRBJ2-3; 10 nucleotides align to TRBD1. The CDR3 contains 17 residues. V dropped 0 bases and J dropped 5; count of bases not matched to a gene: 8. CDR1 is LGHDT, CDR2 YNNKEL, per germline (reference sequence).